The sample holds many counts of the clone carrying this T cell receptor (beta chain). The sample originates from a study of early T cells in non-severe SARS-CoV-2 infection. Background on the study: The study sequenced bulk RNA from unsorted whole blood, with chains unpaired.

Using its own MiXCR run on the 5' RACE reads, TCRdb lists one record per CDR3 protein. This table has 55,000 to 85,000 distinct CDR3 sequences, about a tenth appearing once. The CDR3 loop spans 14 amino acids. V was cut by 1 base and J by 2 bases, with 6 bases left in between. The germline V gene has CDR1 SEHNR and CDR2 FQNEAQ (reference sequence). This rearrangement joins TRBV7-9 to TRBJ1-5; D call uncertain. Sample: whole blood, taken at baseline. The sequence derives from an adult who was a healthcare worker with PCR-confirmed SARS-CoV-2 infection or an uninfected control (not recorded which). CDR3 loop: CASSLGQGNQPQHF. CDR3 sequence (DNA): TGTGCCAGCAGCTTAGGCCAGGGCAATCAGCCCCAGCATTTT.